These T cell receptor beta chains were read from a single sample in a study of shared clonotypes between healthy human individuals. Profiling relied on immunoSEQ multiplex PCR, and the TCRdb table lists in-frame clones only, not all of them. The table shows around 450,000 clones, with around 79% occurring only once. The sequenced sample consisted of PBMCs. Receptors were obtained from a woman in her forties in good health. Some clones in this sample may be carry-over from other donors' samples. Each CDR3 is given with its conserved first and last residue. A D gene is named only where the DNA matches it firmly. The size entry is marked missing in some rows and otherwise reads once, few, many or a size class.

abundance: few; v_gene: TRBV18; j_gene: TRBJ2-3; d_gene: NA; CDR3aa: CASSLDVDHTDTQYF; CDR3nt: TGTGCCAGCTCGCTGGACGTCGACCACACAGATACGCAGTATTTT
abundance: NA; v_gene: TRBV9; j_gene: TRBJ2-7; d_gene: TRBD2; CDR3aa: CASSVAGTTGEQYF; CDR3nt: TGTGCCAGCAGCGTAGCAGGGACTACCGGGGAGCAGTACTTC
abundance: NA; v_gene: TRBV9; j_gene: TRBJ2-3; d_gene: TRBD2; CDR3aa: CASSVGASGRGRGTDTQYF; CDR3nt: TGTGCCAGCAGCGTAGGTGCTAGCGGGAGAGGTCGGGGAACAGATACGCAGTATTTT
abundance: NA; v_gene: TRBV1; j_gene: TRBJ2-2; d_gene: NA; CDR3aa: CTSSPGLANTGELFF; CDR3nt: TGCACCAGCAGCCCGGGACTAGCGAACACCGGGGAGCTGTTTTTT
abundance: NA; v_gene: TRBV28; j_gene: TRBJ1-2; d_gene: TRBD1; CDR3aa: CASSSSGQGPNGYTF; CDR3nt: TGTGCCAGCAGTTCATCGGGACAGGGTCCCAATGGCTACACCTTC
abundance: NA; v_gene: TRBV29-1; j_gene: TRBJ2-1; d_gene: NA; CDR3aa: CSGDLDYNEQFF; CDR3nt: TGCAGCGGGGACCTGGACTACAATGAGCAGTTCTTC
abundance: many; v_gene: TRBV28; j_gene: TRBJ2-5; d_gene: NA; CDR3aa: CASSLFRGMETQYF; CDR3nt: TGTGCCAGCAGTTTATTTAGGGGGATGGAGACCCAGTACTTC
abundance: NA; v_gene: TRBV10-3; j_gene: TRBJ2-7; d_gene: NA; CDR3aa: CAISESVADYEQYF; CDR3nt: TGTGCCATCAGTGAGTCAGTAGCGGACTACGAGCAGTACTTC
abundance: NA; v_gene: TRBV28; j_gene: TRBJ2-1; d_gene: TRBD1; CDR3aa: CASSILDRENNEQFF; CDR3nt: TGTGCCAGCAGTATACTCGACAGGGAGAACAATGAGCAGTTCTTC
abundance: NA; v_gene: TRBV11-1; j_gene: TRBJ2-1; d_gene: NA; CDR3aa: CASSQDSGPYNEQFF; CDR3nt: TGTGCCAGCAGTCAGGACTCGGGGCCATACAATGAGCAGTTCTTC
abundance: NA; v_gene: TRBV10-1; j_gene: TRBJ1-5; d_gene: NA; CDR3aa: CAPVGEYSNQPQHF; CDR3nt: TGCGCCCCAGTAGGGGAGTATAGCAATCAGCCCCAGCATTTT
abundance: NA; v_gene: TRBV5-1; j_gene: TRBJ2-3; d_gene: NA; CDR3aa: CASSPSGSTDTQYF; CDR3nt: TGCGCCAGCAGCCCCAGCGGGAGCACAGATACGCAGTATTTT
abundance: NA; v_gene: TRBV6-5; j_gene: TRBJ2-7; d_gene: NA; CDR3aa: CASSYGSGAWVYEQYF; CDR3nt: TGTGCCAGCAGTTACGGATCGGGGGCTTGGGTCTACGAGCAGTACTTC
abundance: NA; v_gene: TRBV28; j_gene: TRBJ1-2; d_gene: NA; CDR3aa: CASSLGRANYGYTF; CDR3nt: TGTGCCAGCAGTTTAGGCCGAGCTAACTATGGCTACACCTTC
abundance: NA; v_gene: TRBV10-3; j_gene: TRBJ2-5; d_gene: NA; CDR3aa: CAISDTQETQYF; CDR3nt: TGTGCCATCAGTGACACTCAAGAGACCCAGTACTTC
abundance: NA; v_gene: TRBV10-3; j_gene: TRBJ2-5; d_gene: TRBD1; CDR3aa: CAISEFQPGGRETQYF; CDR3nt: TGTGCCATCAGTGAGTTTCAACCAGGGGGCCGGGAGACCCAGTACTTC
abundance: NA; v_gene: TRBV5-1; j_gene: TRBJ2-7; d_gene: NA; CDR3aa: CASSLDGVGNEQYF; CDR3nt: TGCGCCAGCAGCTTGGATGGCGTAGGGAACGAGCAGTACTTC
abundance: once; v_gene: TRBV5-4; j_gene: TRBJ2-3; d_gene: NA; CDR3aa: CASSRGGGTDTQYF; CDR3nt: TGTGCCAGCAGTAGGGGAGGGGGGACAGATACGCAGTATTTT
abundance: NA; v_gene: TRBV11-2; j_gene: TRBJ1-2; d_gene: NA; CDR3aa: CASSLNPGTGGYTF; CDR3nt: TGTGCCAGCAGCTTAAACCCCGGGACGGGTGGCTACACCTTC
abundance: NA; v_gene: TRBV28; j_gene: TRBJ1-5; d_gene: NA; CDR3aa: CASSLRDFYSNQPQHF; CDR3nt: TGTGCCAGCAGTCTCCGGGACTTTTATAGCAATCAGCCCCAGCATTTT
abundance: NA; v_gene: TRBV19; j_gene: TRBJ2-1; d_gene: TRBD2; CDR3aa: CASSIALAGNNEQFF; CDR3nt: TGTGCCAGTAGTATAGCTCTAGCGGGGAACAATGAGCAGTTCTTC
abundance: many; v_gene: TRBV5-1; j_gene: TRBJ2-3; d_gene: NA; CDR3aa: CASSPTTSTDTQYF; CDR3nt: TGCGCCAGCAGCCCTACAACTAGCACAGATACGCAGTATTTT
abundance: NA; v_gene: TRBV7-9; j_gene: TRBJ1-3; d_gene: TRBD1; CDR3aa: CASSSTGARGNTIYF; CDR3nt: TGTGCCAGCAGCTCGACAGGGGCTAGGGGAAACACCATATATTTT
abundance: few; v_gene: TRBV19; j_gene: TRBJ2-1; d_gene: TRBD2; CDR3aa: CASSPWTSGDNEQFF; CDR3nt: TGTGCCAGTAGTCCCTGGACTAGCGGCGACAATGAGCAGTTCTTC
abundance: few; v_gene: TRBV10-1; j_gene: TRBJ1-5; d_gene: NA; CDR3aa: CASSDRLANQPQHF; CDR3nt: TGCGCCAGCAGTGACCGACTGGCCAATCAGCCCCAGCATTTT
abundance: NA; v_gene: TRBV11-2; j_gene: TRBJ2-7; d_gene: NA; CDR3aa: CASSLPFRGRSSYEQYF; CDR3nt: TGTGCCAGCAGCTTACCCTTCCGCGGACGGAGCTCCTACGAGCAGTACTTC
abundance: many; v_gene: TRBV28; j_gene: TRBJ1-1; d_gene: NA; CDR3aa: CASSSHRAHTEAFF; CDR3nt: TGTGCCAGCAGTTCCCACAGGGCTCACACTGAAGCTTTCTTT
abundance: once; v_gene: TRBV11-3; j_gene: TRBJ2-3; d_gene: NA; CDR3aa: CASSPGGAGPDTQYF; CDR3nt: TGTGCCAGCAGCCCCGGCGGGGCGGGACCAGATACGCAGTATTTT
abundance: once; v_gene: TRBV6-5; j_gene: TRBJ2-7; d_gene: NA; CDR3aa: CASSLTGTDSYEQYF; CDR3nt: TGTGCCAGCAGCCTTACCGGGACTGACTCCTACGAGCAGTACTTC
abundance: NA; v_gene: TRBV19; j_gene: TRBJ2-7; d_gene: TRBD1; CDR3aa: CASSAGQASYEQYF; CDR3nt: TGTGCCAGTAGTGCGGGACAGGCTTCCTACGAGCAGTACTTC
abundance: NA; v_gene: TRBV29-1; j_gene: TRBJ2-3; d_gene: NA; CDR3aa: CSVEDVQVAPDTQYF; CDR3nt: TGCAGCGTTGAAGACGTCCAGGTGGCCCCAGATACGCAGTATTTT
abundance: NA; v_gene: TRBV28; j_gene: TRBJ1-1; d_gene: NA; CDR3aa: CASSPLLQTANTEAFF; CDR3nt: TGTGCCAGCAGTCCCCTACTCCAGACAGCGAACACTGAAGCTTTCTTT